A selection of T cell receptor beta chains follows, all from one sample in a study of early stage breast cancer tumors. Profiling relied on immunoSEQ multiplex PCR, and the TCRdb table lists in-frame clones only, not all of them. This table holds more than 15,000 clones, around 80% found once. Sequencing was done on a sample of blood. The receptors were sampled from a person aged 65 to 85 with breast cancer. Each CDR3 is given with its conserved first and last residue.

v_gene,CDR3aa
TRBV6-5,CASSVRGIYGYTF
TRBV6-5,CASRRIDRVVFF
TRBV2,CATGFSNQPQHF
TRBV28,CASRRWQTNYGYTF
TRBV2,CASSEYPGQGSGYTF
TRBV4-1,CASSQAPGQFSGNTIYF
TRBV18,CASSPPGASYEQYF
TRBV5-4,CASSLGGSGQPQHF
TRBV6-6,CASSYRDSAYEQYF
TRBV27,CASSAGGANTGELFF
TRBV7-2,CASSLVSGKGTEAFF
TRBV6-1,CASSEGGRWETQYF
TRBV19,CASSMKGGLRQPQHF
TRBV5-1,CASSPATGVNYGYTF
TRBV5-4,CASSRAGSRVTGELFF
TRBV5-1,CASSSTSGGLSGELFF
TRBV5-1,CASRRGGRDGEKLFF
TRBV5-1,CASSLGSDNSPLHF
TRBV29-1,CSVEARGNIQYF